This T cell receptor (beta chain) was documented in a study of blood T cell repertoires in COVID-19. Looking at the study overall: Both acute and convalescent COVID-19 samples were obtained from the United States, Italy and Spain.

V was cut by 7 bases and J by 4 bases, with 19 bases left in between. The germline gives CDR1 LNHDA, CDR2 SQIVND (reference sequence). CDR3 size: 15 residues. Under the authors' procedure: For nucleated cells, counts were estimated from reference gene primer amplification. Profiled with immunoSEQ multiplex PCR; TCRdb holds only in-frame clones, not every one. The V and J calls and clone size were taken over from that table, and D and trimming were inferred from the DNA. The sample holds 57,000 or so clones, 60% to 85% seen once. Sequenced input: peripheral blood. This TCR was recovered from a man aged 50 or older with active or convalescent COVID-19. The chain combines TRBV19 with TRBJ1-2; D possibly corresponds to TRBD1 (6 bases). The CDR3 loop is CASTPEGPRGYGYTF. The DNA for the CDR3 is TGTGCCAGTACCCCAGAGGGACCCAGGGGCTATGGCTACACCTTC.